This T cell receptor (beta chain) was observed in a study of control samples from healthy donors and cancer patients. The CDR3 loop spans 15 amino acids. Trimming removed 6 bases at V and 0 bases at J, with 12 bases between. Germline CDR1 and CDR2: SNHLY and FYNNEI. The data were produced by immunoSEQ multiplex PCR, yet TCRdb's version contains in-frame clones alone and is incomplete. This sample carries around 100,000 clones, approximately 90% of them seen once, and the ten largest clones take approximately 19%. This chain uses TRBV2 with TRBJ1-5; D ambiguous. The sequenced material came from PBMCs. This receptor was obtained from a man in his 60s with lung cancer. CDR3 in amino acids: CASREHKLSNQPQHF. The CDR3 nucleotides are TGTGCCAGCAGGGAGCACAAGCTTAGCAATCAGCCCCAGCATTTT.